A single sample gave rise to the 28 T cell receptor beta chains below, sequenced in a study of identical twins. TCRdb called the 5' RACE reads again in MiXCR, with one record for every CDR3 protein. Here the sample spans about 900,000 distinct CDR3 sequences, approximately 13% being singletons. These same records also appear under a second study, on yellow fever vaccine responses in identical twins.

The sample was PBMCs. The receptors were sampled from a woman aged 18 to 35 in good health.

This clonotype has more than one count but fewer than ten. The gene calls are TRBV14 and TRBJ2-5, with D perhaps TRBD1 (5 bases). The CDR3 runs to 13 residues. Germline CDR1 SGHDN, CDR2 FVKESK. V lost 2 bases to trimming and J lost 3 bases, with 7 bases between them. CDR3 DNA: TGTGCCAGCAGCCAATACAGGAAAGAGACCCAGTACTTC. Protein sequence: CASSQYRKETQYF.

The chain has TRBV2 and TRBJ2-5; TRBD2 matches 9 bases. CDR3 length: 16 residues. The trim removed 3 bases at V and 5 bases at J, leaving 10 bases unmatched. Germline V gene lookup returns CDR1 SNHLY and CDR2 FYNNEI. The CDR3 protein is CASSERQSGRRETQYF. In DNA form, the CDR3 reads TGTGCCAGCAGTGAGCGCCAAAGCGGGAGGAGGGAGACCCAGTACTTC.

In its sample, this clonotype was seen a few times. The CDR3 sequence: CASSQKSGNPADTQYF. The CDR3 coding sequence is TGTGCCAGCAGCCAAAAGAGCGGGAATCCGGCAGATACGCAGTATTTT. This chain connects TRBV9 to TRBJ2-3, with 7 positions matching TRBD2. V lost 4 bases and J lost 4; bases outside the gene matches: 12. Germline CDR1 SGDLS, CDR2 YYNGEE. This CDR3 region has 16 residues.

This clonotype was recorded at least ten times. V gene TRBV10-3 combines with J gene TRBJ2-7; 7 nucleotides match TRBD1. Losses at the gene ends were 7 bases for V and 2 bases for J; bases not matched to a gene: 8. Germline CDR1 ENHRY, CDR2 SYGVKD. This CDR3 region has 14 residues. For the CDR3, the DNA is TGTGCCATCACCCGGGACAGCGGCCCCTACGAGCAGTACTTC. It encodes CAITRDSGPYEQYF.

The J gene is TRBJ1-4, the V gene TRBV10-3; TRBD1 might be the D (6 bases). Per the germline V gene, CDR1 is ENHRY and CDR2 is SYGVKD. The CDR3 consists of 13 residues. With 6 bases removed from V and 3 bases from J, the gap between germline ends came to 8 bases. The CDR3 sequence: CAIRDSPNEKLFF. In DNA, the CDR3 is TGTGCCATCAGGGACAGCCCTAATGAAAAACTGTTTTTT.

The chain is built from TRBV24-1 and TRBJ2-1; D is perhaps TRBD2 (5 bases). This CDR3 spans 16 amino acids. V was shortened by 4 bases and J by 0 bases, with 12 bases between the two germline ends. CDR1 and CDR2 from the germline V gene are KGHDR and SFDVKD. CDR3 in DNA: TGTGCCACCAGTGACGCGGACTCGAGCTCCTACAATGAGCAGTTCTTC. Its translation is CATSDADSSSYNEQFF.

This clonotype was counted ten times or more. The gene calls are TRBV15 and TRBJ1-1; perhaps TRBD1 as D (6 bases). The CDR3 has 14 residues. The germline gives CDR1 LNHNV, CDR2 YYDKDF (reference sequence). Trimming pared 3 bases from V and 0 bases from J, leaving 8 bases between. CDR3 sequence (DNA): TGTGCCACCAGCAGGACAGGTATGAACACTGAAGCTTTCTTT. This translates into CATSRTGMNTEAFF.

This clonotype was observed a handful of times. The V and J genes are TRBV20-1 and TRBJ2-5, with 16 positions matching TRBD2. Trimming cost V 6 bases and J 5 bases; bases outside gene matches: 6. The germline V gene encodes CDR1 DFQATT and CDR2 SNEGSKA (reference sequence). The CDR3 runs to 15 residues. The CDR3 DNA is TGCAGTGCACCGGGACTAGCGGGAGGGAGGGAGACCCAGTACTTC. Translated, it gives CSAPGLAGGRETQYF.

This chain uses TRBV19 with TRBJ2-2; 7 nucleotides agree with TRBD2. CDR3 length: 14 residues. The V gene's germline CDR1 is LNHDA and CDR2 SQIVND (reference sequence). Losses at the gene ends were 7 bases for V and 4 bases for J; bases not matched to a gene: 6. The CDR3 loop is CASIPAGLTGELFF. CDR3 in DNA: TGTGCCAGTATTCCAGCGGGACTCACCGGGGAGCTGTTTTTT.

This clonotype was detected a few times. This chain links TRBV14 with TRBJ2-3; 8 nucleotides align to TRBD2. Germline assignment: CDR1 SGHDN and CDR2 FVKESK. The CDR3 length is 15 residues. Trimming cost V 0 bases and J 4 bases; bases outside gene matches: 3. The CDR3 nucleotides are TGTGCCAGCAGCCAAGAAGTTAGCGGGGCAGATACGCAGTATTTT. It encodes CASSQEVSGADTQYF.

Only a few counts were recorded for this clonotype. V gene TRBV20-1 combines with J gene TRBJ2-1; no firm D call. V was clipped by 3 bases and J by 9 bases, with 3 bases between them. Germline CDR1 is DFQATT and CDR2 is SNEGSKA (reference sequence). The length of the CDR3 is 9 residues. CDR3 bases: TGCAGTGCTAGTCTTGAGCAGTTCTTC. As protein: CSASLEQFF.

The chain couples TRBV6-2 or TRBV6-3 to TRBJ1-5, with D perhaps matching TRBD1 (5 bases). Germline values: CDR1 MNHEY, CDR2 SVGEGT. The CDR3 consists of 14 residues. Trimming removed 7 bases at V and 9 bases at J, with 19 bases between. CDR3 in amino acids: CASNPGTAQRPQHF. Written as DNA, the CDR3 is TGTGCCAGCAACCCGGGGACGGCCCAGCGGCCCCAGCATTTT.

The gene calls are TRBV4-1 and TRBJ2-7; 9 bases are shared with TRBD1. Germline CDR1 and CDR2: MGHRA and YSYEKL. The V gene end was trimmed by 2 bases and the J gene end by 7 bases; junction bases not matched to a gene: 12. The CDR3 contains 16 residues. CDR3 in amino acids: CASSQRGQGAAREQYF. CDR3 coding DNA: TGCGCCAGCAGCCAAAGGGGACAGGGTGCCGCCCGGGAGCAGTACTTC.

Only a few counts were recorded for this clonotype. The J gene is TRBJ2-3, the V gene TRBV5-1, with TRBD2 matching over 11 bases. The CDR3 extends over 15 amino acids. With 4 bases clipped from V and 4 bases from J, the junction kept 5 bases outside the gene matches. Germline-derived CDR1 and CDR2 are SGHRS and YFSETQ. The CDR3 nucleotides read TGCGCCAGCAGCCTAGCGGGGGGCAATTCAGATACGCAGTATTTT. Translation gives CASSLAGGNSDTQYF.

This clonotype turned up a few times. This chain uses TRBV19 with TRBJ2-3; 13 nucleotides match TRBD2. The V segment lost 3 bases and the J segment 8 bases; nucleotides outside the gene matches: 14. The length of the CDR3 is 18 residues. The germline V gene has CDR1 LNHDA and CDR2 SQIVND (reference sequence). Here the CDR3 DNA reads TGTGCCAGTAGTATGATAGGGGGACTAGCGGGACCCGCGGGTACGCAGTATTTT. This translates into CASSMIGGLAGPAGTQYF.

CDR3 coding DNA: TGCAGTGCTGTACGGACAGGGGGAGTGAACACTGAAGCTTTCTTT. It is translated as CSAVRTGGVNTEAFF. V is TRBV20-1 and J is TRBJ1-1; 10 bases match TRBD1. The CDR3 runs to 15 residues. After removal of 5 bases from V and 0 bases from J, the junction contained 6 bases not matched to a gene. CDR1 is DFQATT and CDR2 is SNEGSKA in the germline V gene (reference sequence).

V gene TRBV3-1 combines with J gene TRBJ2-5; 12 nucleotides line up with TRBD2. With 3 bases clipped from V and 6 bases from J, the junction kept 17 bases outside the gene matches. The CDR3 totals 19 residues. The germline CDR1 and CDR2 sequences are LGHDT and YNNKEL (reference sequence). The CDR3 loop reads CASSQVQPSGGALGQTQYF. The DNA for the CDR3 is TGTGCCAGCAGCCAGGTCCAACCTAGCGGGGGGGCGTTGGGTCAGACCCAGTACTTC.

This sequence joins TRBV6-1 and TRBJ2-1; the D gene could be TRBD1 or TRBD2 (5 bases each). V was pared by 6 bases and J by 4 bases, with 16 bases between. CDR1 is MNHNS, CDR2 SASEGT, per germline. This CDR3 comprises 15 residues. The CDR3: CASSHGAGPYNEQFF. CDR3 nucleotides: TGTGCCAGCAGCCACGGGGCGGGTCCATACAATGAGCAGTTCTTC.

V is TRBV5-1 and J is TRBJ1-1, with 9 bases that match TRBD1. CDR1 is SGHRS, CDR2 YFSETQ, per germline. This CDR3 spans 15 amino acids. With V trimmed by 4 bases and J by 1 base, 5 bases remained unmatched. CDR3 residues: CASSTGTGSNTEAFF. CDR3 sequence (DNA): TGCGCCAGCAGCACCGGGACAGGGTCGAACACTGAAGCTTTCTTT.

This clonotype was picked up many times. The rearrangement uses TRBV6-1 and TRBJ1-1; tentative D call: TRBD1 (6 bases). V was pared by 6 bases and J by 1 base, with 12 bases between. The germline gives CDR1 MNHNS, CDR2 SASEGT. This CDR3 has 14 residues. The CDR3, as DNA: TGTGCCAGCAGCTTCACACAGGGGAACACTGAAGCTTTCTTT. Encoded protein: CASSFTQGNTEAFF.

The chain uses TRBV10-1 and TRBJ2-3; 11 bases match TRBD1. The CDR3 has 20 amino acids. Germline CDR1 is WNHNN and CDR2 is SYGVQD (reference sequence). V dropped 6 bases and J dropped 5; count of bases not matched to a gene: 22. CDR3 sequence reads: CASSGQGQGAAGSRIDTQYF. DNA for the CDR3: TGCGCCAGCAGCGGACAAGGACAGGGGGCGGCGGGGAGTCGGATAGATACGCAGTATTTT.

This clonotype has more than one count but fewer than ten. V gene TRBV18 combines with J gene TRBJ2-6; 7 bases are shared with TRBD1. Germline V gives CDR1 KGHSH, CDR2 LQKENI. The J segment lost 1 base and the V segment lost 3 bases, leaving 12 bases of the junction unmatched. The CDR3 has 19 residues. In DNA form, the CDR3 reads TGTGCCAGCTCACCCCAGCCTCAAGGGGGCGTATCTGGGGCCAACGTCCTGACTTTC. Its protein product is CASSPQPQGGVSGANVLTF.

This clonotype turned up a few times. The chain combines TRBV6-4 with TRBJ2-3, with unresolved D. V lost 4 bases, J lost 0 bases, and 11 bases lay in between. The CDR3 has 15 amino acids. The germline CDR1 and CDR2 sequences are MRHNA and SNTAGT. CDR3 nucleotides: TGTGCCAGCAGTGGAGAAGAAACTAGCACAGATACGCAGTATTTT. It codes for CASSGEETSTDTQYF.

This clonotype was counted a few times. The V gene is TRBV12-3 or TRBV12-4, the J gene TRBJ2-1; the match to TRBD2 covers 10 bases. There are 15 residues in the CDR3. V lost 6 bases and J lost 8; bases outside the gene matches: 10. CDR3 DNA sequence: TGTGCCAGCAGCGAAGCGGGAGGGCCCTTCTATGAGCAGTTCTTC. It is translated as CASSEAGGPFYEQFF.

The chain employs TRBV13 and TRBJ2-7, with D possibly being TRBD1 (6 bases). Per the germline V gene, CDR1 is PRHDT and CDR2 is FYEKMQ (reference sequence). The germline V and J ends were trimmed by 5 bases and 0 bases, with 17 bases remaining between them. This CDR3 contains 16 residues. The CDR3 coding sequence is TGTGCCAGCAGCGGTCCCGGGACATTACACTCCTACGAGCAGTACTTC. Encoded protein: CASSGPGTLHSYEQYF.

This clonotype was counted a few times. The chain links TRBV4-1 to TRBJ2-5; D not resolved. Germline V CDR1 and CDR2: MGHRA, YSYEKL. V was clipped by 1 base and J by 5 bases, with 17 bases between them. The CDR3 spans 16 residues. Written as DNA, the CDR3 is TGCGCCAGCAGCCAAGTATTTACCCCGGGCACGGAGACCCAGTACTTC. Translated: CASSQVFTPGTETQYF.

This clonotype was recorded only once. The chain links TRBV9 to TRBJ2-6; possibly TRBD1 for D (5 bases). CDR1 and CDR2 from the germline V gene are SGDLS and YYNGEE. Trimming cost V 3 bases and J 2 bases, with 6 bases left between them. The CDR3 totals 14 residues. CDR3 DNA sequence: TGTGCCAGCAGCGCCAGGGCTGGGGCCAACGTCCTGACTTTC. Translated, it gives CASSARAGANVLTF.

This rearrangement joins TRBV19 to TRBJ1-1, with D possibly matching TRBD1 (6 bases). V dropped 7 bases and J dropped 0 bases, with 12 bases sitting between them. The germline gives CDR1 LNHDA, CDR2 SQIVND (reference sequence). The CDR3 covers 14 residues. This chain's CDR3 is CASTFQGMNTEAFF. DNA for the CDR3: TGTGCCAGTACTTTTCAGGGGATGAACACTGAAGCTTTCTTT.